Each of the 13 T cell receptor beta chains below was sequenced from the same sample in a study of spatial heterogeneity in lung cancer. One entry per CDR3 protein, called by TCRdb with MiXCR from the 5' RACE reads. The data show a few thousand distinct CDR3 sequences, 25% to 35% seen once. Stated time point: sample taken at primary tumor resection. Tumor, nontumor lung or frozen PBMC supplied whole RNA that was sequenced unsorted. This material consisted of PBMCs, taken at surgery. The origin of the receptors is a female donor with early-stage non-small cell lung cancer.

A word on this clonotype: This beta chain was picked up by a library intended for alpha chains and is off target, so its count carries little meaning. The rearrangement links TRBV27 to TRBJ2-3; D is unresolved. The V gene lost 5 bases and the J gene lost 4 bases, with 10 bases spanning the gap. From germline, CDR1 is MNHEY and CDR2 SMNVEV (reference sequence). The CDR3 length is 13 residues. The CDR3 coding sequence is TGTGCCAGCAGTCCGTTGAATTCAGATACGCAGTATTTT. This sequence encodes CASSPLNSDTQYF.

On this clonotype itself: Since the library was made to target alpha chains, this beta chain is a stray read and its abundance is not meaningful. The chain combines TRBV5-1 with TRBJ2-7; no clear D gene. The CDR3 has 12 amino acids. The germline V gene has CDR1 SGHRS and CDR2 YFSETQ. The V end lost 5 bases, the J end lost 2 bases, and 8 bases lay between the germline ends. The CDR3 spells CASRGSTYEQYF. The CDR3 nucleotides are TGCGCCAGCAGGGGCAGTACCTACGAGCAGTACTTC.

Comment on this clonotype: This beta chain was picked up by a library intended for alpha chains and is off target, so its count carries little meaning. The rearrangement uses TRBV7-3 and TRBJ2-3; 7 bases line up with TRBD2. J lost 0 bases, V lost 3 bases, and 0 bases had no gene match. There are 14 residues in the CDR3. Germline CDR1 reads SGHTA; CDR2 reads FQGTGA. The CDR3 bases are TGTGCCAGCAGCTTTAGCGGGAGCACAGATACGCAGTATTTT. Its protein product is CASSFSGSTDTQYF.

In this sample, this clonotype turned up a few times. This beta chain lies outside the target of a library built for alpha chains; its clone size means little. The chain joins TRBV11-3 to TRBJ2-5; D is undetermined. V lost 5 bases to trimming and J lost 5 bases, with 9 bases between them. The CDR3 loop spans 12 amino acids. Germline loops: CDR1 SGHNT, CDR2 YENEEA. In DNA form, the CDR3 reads TGTGCCAGCAGCCACGCCCGGGAGACCCAGTACTTC. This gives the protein CASSHARETQYF.

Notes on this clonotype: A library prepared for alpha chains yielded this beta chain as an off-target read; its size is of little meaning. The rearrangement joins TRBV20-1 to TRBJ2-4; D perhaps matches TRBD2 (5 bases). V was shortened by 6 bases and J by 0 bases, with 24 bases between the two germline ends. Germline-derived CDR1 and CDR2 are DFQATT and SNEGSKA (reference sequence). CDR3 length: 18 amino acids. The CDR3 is CSASELRVRDLAKNIQYF. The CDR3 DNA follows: TGCAGTGCGTCCGAACTTCGTGTGAGGGATCTAGCCAAAAACATTCAGTACTTC.

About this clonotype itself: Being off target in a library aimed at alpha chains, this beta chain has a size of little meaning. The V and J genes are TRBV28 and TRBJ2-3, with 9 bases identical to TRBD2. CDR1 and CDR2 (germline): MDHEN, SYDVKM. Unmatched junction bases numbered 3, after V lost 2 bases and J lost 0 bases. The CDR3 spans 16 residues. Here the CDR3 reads CASSLLSGGSTDTQYF. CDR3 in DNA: TGTGCCAGCAGTTTACTCAGCGGGGGGAGCACAGATACGCAGTATTTT.

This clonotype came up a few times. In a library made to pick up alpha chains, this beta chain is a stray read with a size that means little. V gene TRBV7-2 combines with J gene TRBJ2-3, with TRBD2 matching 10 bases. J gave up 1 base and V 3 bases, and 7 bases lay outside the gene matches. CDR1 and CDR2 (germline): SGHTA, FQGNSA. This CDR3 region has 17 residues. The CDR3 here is CASSFSGTSARTDTQYF. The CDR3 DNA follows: TGTGCCAGCAGCTTTTCCGGGACTAGCGCCCGCACAGATACGCAGTATTTT.

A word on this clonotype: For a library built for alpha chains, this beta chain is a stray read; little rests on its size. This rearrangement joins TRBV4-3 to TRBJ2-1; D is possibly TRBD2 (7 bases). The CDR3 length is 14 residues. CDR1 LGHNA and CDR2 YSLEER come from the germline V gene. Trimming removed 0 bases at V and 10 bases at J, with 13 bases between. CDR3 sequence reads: CASSQDTSGTEQFF. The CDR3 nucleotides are TGCGCCAGCAGCCAAGATACAAGCGGGACAGAGCAGTTCTTC.

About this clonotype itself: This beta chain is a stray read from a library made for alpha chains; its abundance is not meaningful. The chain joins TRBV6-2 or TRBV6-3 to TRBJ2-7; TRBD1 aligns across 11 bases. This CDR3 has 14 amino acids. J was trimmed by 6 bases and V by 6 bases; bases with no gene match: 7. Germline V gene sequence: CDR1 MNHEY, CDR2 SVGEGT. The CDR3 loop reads CASSPGQGAVEQYV. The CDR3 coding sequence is TGTGCCAGCAGCCCCGGACAGGGGGCAGTCGAGCAGTACGTC.

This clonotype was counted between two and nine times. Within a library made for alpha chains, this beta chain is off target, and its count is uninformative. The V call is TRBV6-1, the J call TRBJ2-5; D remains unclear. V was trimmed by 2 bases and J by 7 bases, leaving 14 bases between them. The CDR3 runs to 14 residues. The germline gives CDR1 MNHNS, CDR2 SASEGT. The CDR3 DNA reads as TGTGCCAGCAGTGAACGACACCTCGTTGGGACCCAGTACTTC. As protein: CASSERHLVGTQYF.

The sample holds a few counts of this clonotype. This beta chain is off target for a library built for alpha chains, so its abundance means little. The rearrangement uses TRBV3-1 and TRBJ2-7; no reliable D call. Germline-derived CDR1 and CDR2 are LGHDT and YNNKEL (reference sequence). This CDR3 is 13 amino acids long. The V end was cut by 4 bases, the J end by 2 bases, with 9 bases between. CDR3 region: CASSPSLTYEQYF. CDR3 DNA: TGTGCCAGCAGCCCTTCACTGACCTACGAGCAGTACTTC.

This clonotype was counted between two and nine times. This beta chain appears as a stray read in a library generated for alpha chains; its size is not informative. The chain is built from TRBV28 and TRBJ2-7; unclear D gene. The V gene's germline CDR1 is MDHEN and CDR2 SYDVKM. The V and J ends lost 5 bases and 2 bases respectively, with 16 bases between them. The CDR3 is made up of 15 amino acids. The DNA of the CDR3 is TGTGCCAGCAGTCGAACAGCCTTATTGACCTACGAGCAGTACTTC. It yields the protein CASSRTALLTYEQYF. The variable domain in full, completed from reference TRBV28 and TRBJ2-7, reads DVKVTQSSRYLVKRTGEKVFLECVQDMDHENMFWYRQDPGLGLRLIYFSYDVKMKEKGDIPEGYSVSREKKERFSLILESASTNQTSMYLCASSRTALLTYEQYFGPGTRLTVT.

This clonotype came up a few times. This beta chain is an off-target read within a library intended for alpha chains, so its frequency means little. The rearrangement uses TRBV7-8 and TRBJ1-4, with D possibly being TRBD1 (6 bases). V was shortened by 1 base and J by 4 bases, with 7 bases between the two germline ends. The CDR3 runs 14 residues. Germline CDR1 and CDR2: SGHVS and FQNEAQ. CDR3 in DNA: TGTGCCAGCAGCTTAGGGACAGTTAATGAAAAACTGTTTTTT. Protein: CASSLGTVNEKLFF.